These 4 T cell receptor beta chains were all obtained from the same sample, sequenced in a study of naive and memory T cell subsets. An equimolar mix of two oligonucleotides served as the beta constant-region primer for TRBC1 and TRBC2. The ligated cDNA underwent four PCR rounds using SP2 and nested alpha and beta constant-region primers. TCRdb used MiXCR to reprocess the UMI-ligation and nested PCR reads, holding one entry per CDR3 protein. The sample carries 100,000 to 150,000 distinct CDR3 sequences, around a third recorded once. The sample taken for sequencing was central memory CD4+ T cells from blood. The receptor set was obtained from a human donor in good health.

The chain links TRBV28 to TRBJ1-5; TRBD1 might be the D (5 bases). V was cut by 7 bases and J by 7 bases, with 23 bases left in between. The CDR3 spans 16 residues. The germline CDR1 and CDR2 sequences are MDHEN and SYDVKM. CDR3 sequence: CASTLLGRSMRQPQHF. As DNA, the CDR3 is TGTGCCAGCACCCTTTTGGGACGCTCCATGCGACAGCCCCAGCATTTT.

The gene calls are TRBV2 and TRBJ2-6, with 9 bases identical to TRBD1. Per the germline V gene, CDR1 is SNHLY and CDR2 is FYNNEI. The CDR3 loop spans 16 amino acids. The V segment lost 8 bases and the J segment 2 bases; nucleotides outside the gene matches: 7. The CDR3 region has the DNA TGTGCCAGCTTCGGGACAGGGAGGACTGGGGCCAACGTCCTGACTTTC. This translates into CASFGTGRTGANVLTF.

This clonotype turned up a few times. The chain employs TRBV29-1 and TRBJ1-3; TRBD1 aligns across 7 bases. With 7 bases clipped from V and 2 bases from J, the junction kept 5 bases outside the gene matches. Germline values: CDR1 SQVTM, CDR2 ANQGSEA. The CDR3 extends over 13 amino acids. The CDR3 protein is CSAGGETGNTIYF. CDR3 DNA sequence: TGCAGCGCAGGGGGAGAGACTGGAAACACCATATATTTT.

In this sample, this clonotype turned up a few times. The rearrangement links TRBV27 to TRBJ2-3, with 8 bases fitting TRBD1. V shed 6 bases and J 5 bases; nucleotides not matched to a gene: 7. The CDR3 runs to 14 residues. Germline V CDR1 and CDR2: MNHEY, SMNVEV (reference sequence). CDR3 amino acids: CASRTGQGRDTQYF. Here the CDR3 DNA reads TGTGCCAGCAGGACAGGACAGGGAAGAGATACGCAGTATTTT.